This TCR beta chain was recovered during a study of shared clonotypes between healthy human individuals. Under the authors' procedure: ImmunoSEQ sequences covered only the junction and lacked quality scores; filtering therefore differed. Sequencing used immunoSEQ multiplex PCR; TCRdb keeps in-frame clones, though not all of them. The V and J calls and clone size come from that table; D and trimming were worked out from the DNA. The sample consists of about 650,000 clones, over 95% of them appearing once. Cells designated naive CD8 were CD45RO-negative and were positively selected for CCR7, with terminally differentiated effector memory CD45RA+ cells excluded. Germline CDR1 and CDR2: SEHNR and FQNEAQ (reference sequence). This CDR3 spans 14 amino acids. With 5 bases clipped from V and 6 bases from J, the junction kept 7 bases outside the gene matches.

The J gene is TRBJ2-7, the V gene TRBV7-9, with 10 bases identical to TRBD1. The sequence was collected from a woman aged 25 to 39 in good health. Input material: naive CD8+ T cells sorted from blood. CDR3 residues: CASSPPTGGAEQYF. CDR3 nucleotide sequence: TGTGCCAGCAGCCCGCCGACAGGGGGCGCCGAGCAGTACTTC.